This T cell receptor (beta chain) was found in a study of blood T cell repertoires in COVID-19. Study context: Italy, Spain and the United States were the sources of the convalescent and acute COVID-19 samples. The cDNA or gDNA used as material had been derived from T cells, B-cell-depleted T cells, or PBMCs.

Trimming at V came to 5 bases and at J to 8 bases, leaving 5 bases not matched to a gene. Germline CDR1 is MNHEY and CDR2 is SMNVEV (reference sequence). CDR3 size: 14 residues. Original methodology: Using reference gene primer amplification, nucleated cell counts were estimated. The method was immunoSEQ multiplex PCR; TCRdb's version includes in-frame clones alone and lacks a portion of them. The V and J calls and clone size are taken from that table; D and trimming were inferred from the DNA. The sample contains around 370,000 clones, almost 90% of which appear only once. Input material: peripheral blood. This sequence originates from a man younger than 35 with active or convalescent COVID-19. This chain links TRBV27 with TRBJ1-4, with 10 bases lining up with TRBD1. Here the CDR3 reads CASSRDRGWEKLFF. In DNA, the CDR3 is TGTGCCAGCAGTCGGGACAGGGGCTGGGAAAAACTGTTTTTT.